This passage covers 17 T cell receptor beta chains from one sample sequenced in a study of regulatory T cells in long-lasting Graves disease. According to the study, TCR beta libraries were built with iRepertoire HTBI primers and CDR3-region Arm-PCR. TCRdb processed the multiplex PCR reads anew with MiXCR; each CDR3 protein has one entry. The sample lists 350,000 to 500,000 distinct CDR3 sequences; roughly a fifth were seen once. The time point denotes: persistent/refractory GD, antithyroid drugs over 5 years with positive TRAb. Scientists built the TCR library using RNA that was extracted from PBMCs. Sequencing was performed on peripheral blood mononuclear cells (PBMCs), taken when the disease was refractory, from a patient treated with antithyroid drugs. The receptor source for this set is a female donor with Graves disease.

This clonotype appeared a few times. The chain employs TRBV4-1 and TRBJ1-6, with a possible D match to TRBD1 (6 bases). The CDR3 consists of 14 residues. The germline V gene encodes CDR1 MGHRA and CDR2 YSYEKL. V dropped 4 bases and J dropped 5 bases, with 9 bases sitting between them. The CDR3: CASSRDTDNSPLHF. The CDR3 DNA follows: TGCGCCAGCAGCCGGGACACTGATAATTCACCCCTCCACTTT.

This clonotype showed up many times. The CDR3 sequence is CASSPDRVNTEAFF. CDR3 sequence (DNA): TGCGCCAGCAGCCCGGACAGAGTGAACACTGAAGCTTTCTTT. The chain carries TRBV5-1 and TRBJ1-1; possibly TRBD1 for D (6 bases). Trimming cost V 4 bases and J 0 bases, with 10 bases left between them. This CDR3 spans 14 amino acids. Per germline, CDR1 SGHRS and CDR2 YFSETQ.

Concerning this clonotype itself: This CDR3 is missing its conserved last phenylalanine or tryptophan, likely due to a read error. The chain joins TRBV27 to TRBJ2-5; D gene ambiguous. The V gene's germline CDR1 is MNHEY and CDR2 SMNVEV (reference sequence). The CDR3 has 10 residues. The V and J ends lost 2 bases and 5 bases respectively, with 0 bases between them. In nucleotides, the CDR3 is TGTGCCAGCAGTTTAGAGACCCAGTACCTC. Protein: CASSLETQYL.

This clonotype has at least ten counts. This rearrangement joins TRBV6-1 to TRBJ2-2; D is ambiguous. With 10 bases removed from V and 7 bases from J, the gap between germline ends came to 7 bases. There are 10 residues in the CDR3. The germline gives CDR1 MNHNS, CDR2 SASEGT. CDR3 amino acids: CATRFGELFF. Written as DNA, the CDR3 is TGTGCCACCCGGTTCGGGGAGCTGTTTTTT.

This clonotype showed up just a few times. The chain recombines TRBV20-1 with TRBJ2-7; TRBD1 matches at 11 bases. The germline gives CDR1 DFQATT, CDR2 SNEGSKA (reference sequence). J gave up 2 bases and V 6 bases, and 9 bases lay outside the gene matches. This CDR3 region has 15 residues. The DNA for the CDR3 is TGCAGTGCCAGCAATCCGGGACAGGGGGCCTACGAGCAGTACTTC. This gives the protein CSASNPGQGAYEQYF.

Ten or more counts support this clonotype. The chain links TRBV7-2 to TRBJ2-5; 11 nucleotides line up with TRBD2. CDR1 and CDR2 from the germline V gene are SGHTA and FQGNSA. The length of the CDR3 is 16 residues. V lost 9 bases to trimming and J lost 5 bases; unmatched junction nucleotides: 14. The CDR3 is CASREASGRTGETQYF. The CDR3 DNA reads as TGTGCCAGTAGGGAGGCTAGCGGGAGGACCGGGGAGACCCAGTACTTC.

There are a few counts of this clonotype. The CDR3 loop is CASSLRGLAGGDEQYF. The CDR3 DNA reads TGTGCCAGCAGTCTTCGGGGGCTAGCGGGAGGAGACGAGCAGTACTTC. The rearrangement links TRBV27 to TRBJ2-7; 11 bases line up with TRBD2. This CDR3 spans 16 amino acids. CDR1 is MNHEY, CDR2 SMNVEV, per germline (reference sequence). The ends lost 5 bases at V and 5 bases at J; junction bases unmatched: 11.

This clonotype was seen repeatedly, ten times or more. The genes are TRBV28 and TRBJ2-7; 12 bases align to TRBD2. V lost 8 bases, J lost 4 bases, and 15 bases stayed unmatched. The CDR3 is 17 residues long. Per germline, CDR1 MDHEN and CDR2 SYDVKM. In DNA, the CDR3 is TGTGCCAGCGACCCCGGGAGGTGGGGGACTAGCGGGTACGAGCAGTACTTC. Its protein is CASDPGRWGTSGYEQYF.

CDR3 nucleotides: TGCGCCAGCAGCCCCCGTGTGGGGGAGGGGACCCAGTACTTC. Protein: CASSPRVGEGTQYF. The chain joins TRBV5-1 to TRBJ2-7; 7 bases match TRBD2. The J call may be in error: the DNA end matches TRBJ2-5 better. CDR1 is SGHRS, CDR2 YFSETQ, per germline. The CDR3 contains 14 residues.

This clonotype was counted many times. CDR3 loop: CASSEGSHQPQHF. Written as DNA, the CDR3 is TGTGCCAGCAGTGAAGGCTCCCATCAGCCCCAGCATTTT. V and J are TRBV2 and TRBJ1-5, with no clear D. The germline CDR1 and CDR2 sequences are SNHLY and FYNNEI. Trimming took 1 base from V and 5 from J, leaving 6 bases between them. The CDR3 consists of 13 residues.

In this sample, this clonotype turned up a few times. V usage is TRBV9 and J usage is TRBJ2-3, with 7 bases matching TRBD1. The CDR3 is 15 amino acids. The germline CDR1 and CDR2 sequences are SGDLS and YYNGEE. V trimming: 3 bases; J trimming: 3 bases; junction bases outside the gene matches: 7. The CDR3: CASSAGPGGTDTQYF. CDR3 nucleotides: TGTGCCAGCAGCGCCGGGCCAGGGGGAACAGATACGCAGTATTTT.

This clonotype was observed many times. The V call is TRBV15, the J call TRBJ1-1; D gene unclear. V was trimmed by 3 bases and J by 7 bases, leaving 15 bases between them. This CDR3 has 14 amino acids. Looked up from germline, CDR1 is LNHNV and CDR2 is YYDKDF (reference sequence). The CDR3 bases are TGTGCCACCAGCAGTCTCGGAGGGCTTATTGAAGCTTTCTTT. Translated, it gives CATSSLGGLIEAFF. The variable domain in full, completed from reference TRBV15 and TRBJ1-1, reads DAMVIQNPRYQVTQFGKPVTLSCSQTLNHNVMYWYQQKSSQAPKLLFHYYDKDFNNEADTPDNFQSRRPNTSFCFLDIRSPGLGDTAMYLCATSSLGGLIEAFFGQGTRLTVV.

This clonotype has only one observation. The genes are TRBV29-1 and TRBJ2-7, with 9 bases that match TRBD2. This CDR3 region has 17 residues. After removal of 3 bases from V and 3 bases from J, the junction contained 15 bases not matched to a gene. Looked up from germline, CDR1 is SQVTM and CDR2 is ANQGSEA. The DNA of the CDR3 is TGCAGCGTTGAGAGGGCTAGCGGGGAGGGCCGCCACTACGAGCAGTACTTC. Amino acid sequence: CSVERASGEGRHYEQYF.

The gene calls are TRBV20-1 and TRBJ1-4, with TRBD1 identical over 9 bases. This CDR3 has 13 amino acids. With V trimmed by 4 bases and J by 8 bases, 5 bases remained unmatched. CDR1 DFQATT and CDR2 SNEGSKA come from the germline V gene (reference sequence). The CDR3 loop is CSATQGAGEKLFF. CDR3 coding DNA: TGCAGTGCTACACAGGGGGCGGGGGAAAAACTGTTTTTT.

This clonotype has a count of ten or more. The CDR3 sequence is CASSLGGGTDTEAFF. The CDR3 DNA reads as TGTGCCAGCAGCTTAGGGGGGGGGACGGACACTGAAGCTTTCTTT. The V gene is TRBV7-9, the J gene TRBJ1-1, with a weak D call TRBD1 (5 bases). The CDR3 runs to 15 residues. V was pared by 1 base and J by 3 bases, with 12 bases between. The germline V gene has CDR1 SEHNR and CDR2 FQNEAQ (reference sequence).

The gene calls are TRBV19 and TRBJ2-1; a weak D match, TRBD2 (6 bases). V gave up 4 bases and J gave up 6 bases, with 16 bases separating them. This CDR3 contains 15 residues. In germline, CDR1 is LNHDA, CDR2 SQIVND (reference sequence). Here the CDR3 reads CASSTQSGGSNEQFF. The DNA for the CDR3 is TGTGCCAGTAGTACTCAAAGCGGAGGGTCCAATGAGCAGTTCTTC. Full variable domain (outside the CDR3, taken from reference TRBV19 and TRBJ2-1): DGGITQSPKYLFRKEGQNVTLSCEQNLNHDAMYWYRQDPGQGLRLIYYSQIVNDFQKGDIAEGYSVSREKKESFPLTVTSAQKNPTAFYLCASSTQSGGSNEQFFGPGTRLTVL.

The CDR3 nucleotides are TGCAGTGCTCTACGCTCGACAGGGGTCGATCAGCCCCAGCATTTT. Protein product: CSALRSTGVDQPQHF. This chain joins TRBV20-1 and TRBJ1-5, with 8 bases fitting TRBD1. There are 15 residues in the CDR3. The germline V gene has CDR1 DFQATT and CDR2 SNEGSKA (reference sequence). The ends lost 5 bases at V and 5 bases at J; junction bases unmatched: 11.